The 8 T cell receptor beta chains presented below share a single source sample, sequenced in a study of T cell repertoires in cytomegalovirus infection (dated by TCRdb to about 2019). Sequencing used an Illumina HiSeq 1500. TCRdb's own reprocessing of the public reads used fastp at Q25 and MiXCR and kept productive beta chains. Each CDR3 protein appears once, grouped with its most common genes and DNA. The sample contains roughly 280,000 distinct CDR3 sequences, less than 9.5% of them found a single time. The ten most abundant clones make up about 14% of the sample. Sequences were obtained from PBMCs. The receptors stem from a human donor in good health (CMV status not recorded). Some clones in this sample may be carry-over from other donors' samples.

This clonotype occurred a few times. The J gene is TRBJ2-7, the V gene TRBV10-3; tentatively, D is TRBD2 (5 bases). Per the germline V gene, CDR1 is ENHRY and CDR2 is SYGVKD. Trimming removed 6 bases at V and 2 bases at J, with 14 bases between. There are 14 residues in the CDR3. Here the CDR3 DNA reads TGTGCCATCAGCGAGGGCCTGCCACCCTACGAGCAGTACTTC. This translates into CAISEGLPPYEQYF.

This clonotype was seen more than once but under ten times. CDR3 region: CSASWGANEQFF. The CDR3 coding sequence is TGCAGTGCTAGTTGGGGGGCAAATGAGCAGTTCTTC. This chain connects TRBV20-1 to TRBJ2-1; tentatively, D is TRBD1 or TRBD2 (6 bases each). Germline lookup yields CDR1 DFQATT and CDR2 SNEGSKA (reference sequence). The V and J ends lost 3 bases and 7 bases respectively, with 10 bases between them. CDR3 size: 12 residues.

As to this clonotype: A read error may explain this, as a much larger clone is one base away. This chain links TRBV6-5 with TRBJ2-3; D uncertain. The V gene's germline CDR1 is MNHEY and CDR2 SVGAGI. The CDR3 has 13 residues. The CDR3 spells CANSYSLGDTQYF. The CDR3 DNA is TGTGCCAACAGTTACTCGTTAGGAGATACGCAGTATTTT.

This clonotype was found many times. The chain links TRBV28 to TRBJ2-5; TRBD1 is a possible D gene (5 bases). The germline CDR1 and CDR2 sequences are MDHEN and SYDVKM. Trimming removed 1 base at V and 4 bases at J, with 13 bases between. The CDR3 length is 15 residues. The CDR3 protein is CASSLSGQGLETQYF. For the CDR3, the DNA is TGTGCCAGCAGTTTATCCGGGCAGGGTTTAGAGACCCAGTACTTC.

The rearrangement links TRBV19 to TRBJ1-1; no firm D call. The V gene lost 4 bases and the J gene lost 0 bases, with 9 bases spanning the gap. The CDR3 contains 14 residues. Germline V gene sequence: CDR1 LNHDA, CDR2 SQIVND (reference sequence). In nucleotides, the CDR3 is TGTGCCAGTAGTACCCCAGCTATGAACACTGAAGCTTTCTTT. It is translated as CASSTPAMNTEAFF.

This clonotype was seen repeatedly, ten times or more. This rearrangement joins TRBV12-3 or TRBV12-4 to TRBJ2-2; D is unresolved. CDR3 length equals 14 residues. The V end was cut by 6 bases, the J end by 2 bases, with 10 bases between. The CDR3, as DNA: TGTGCCAGCAGACCCCACCCCAACACCGGGGAGCTGTTTTTT. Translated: CASRPHPNTGELFF.

The CDR3 bases are TGTGCCAGCAGCCGATCGCGGTCGGGACAGACTAGCAATCAGCCCCAGCATTTT. Its translation is CASSRSRSGQTSNQPQHF. The chain recombines TRBV7-4 with TRBJ1-5, with 7 nucleotides matching TRBD1. V was pared by 5 bases and J by 0 bases, with 13 bases of the junction left unmatched. Germline CDR1 reads SGHVT; CDR2 reads SQSDAQ. CDR3 length: 18 residues.

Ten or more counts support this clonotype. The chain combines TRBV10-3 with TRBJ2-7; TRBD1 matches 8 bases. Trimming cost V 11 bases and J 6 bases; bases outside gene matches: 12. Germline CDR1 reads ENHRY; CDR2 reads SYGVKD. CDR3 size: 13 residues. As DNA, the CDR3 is TGTGCCGCCCGGACAGGGTTTGATAGCGAGCAGTACTTC. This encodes CAARTGFDSEQYF.